This T cell receptor beta chain was found in a study of T cell responses to AZD1222 COVID-19 vaccine. Broader study findings: At baseline, just a handful of AZD1222 recipients tested seropositive. No repertoire was sampled before or during the peak T cell response, only after it.

About this clone itself: Its antigen remains unknown.

The method was immunoSEQ multiplex PCR; TCRdb's version includes in-frame clones alone and lacks a portion of them. This sample has roughly 100,000 clones, with 93% found just once. Material: peripheral blood, obtained on day 0 of AZD1222 vaccination. The TCR comes from an adult in good health.

This CDR3 is CASSSPRVPDTQYF. The CDR3, as DNA: TGTGCCAGCAGCTCCCCCAGGGTGCCAGATACGCAGTATTTT. V usage is TRBV7-2 and J usage is TRBJ2-3; the D gene is possibly TRBD1 (5 bases). The V end was cut by 4 bases, the J end by 4 bases, with 12 bases between. The CDR3 is made up of 14 amino acids. CDR1 SGHTA and CDR2 FQGNSA come from the germline V gene.